The TCR beta chain described here comes from a study of blood T cell repertoires in COVID-19. Sequencing was performed with immunoSEQ multiplex PCR; in TCRdb, only in-frame clones are kept and a portion is missing. Of 150,000 to 200,000 clones listed, 80% to 90% are singletons. Germline assignment: CDR1 DFQATT and CDR2 SNEGSKA (reference sequence). The CDR3 has 13 amino acids. Trimming removed 3 bases from V and 2 bases from J, with 11 bases in between. This clone was seen only once. The rearrangement links TRBV20-1 to TRBJ2-7; D ambiguous. The sample was peripheral blood. The TCR originated in a man between 50 and 59 years old with active or convalescent COVID-19. The CDR3 spells CSASGQNTYEQYF. CDR3 sequence (DNA): TGCAGTGCTAGTGGGCAGAATACCTACGAGCAGTACTTC.